The 3 T cell receptor beta chains below come from one sample, sequenced in a study. From the 5' RACE reads, TCRdb called clonotypes with MiXCR, one entry per CDR3 protein. The sample consists of tens of thousands of distinct CDR3 sequences, about 28% of them appearing once. The sample comprised naive CD4+ T cells sorted from blood. Noted subset: naive CD4+ T cells, CD4+CD45RA+CD25-. The receptor set was obtained from a female donor with breast cancer.

This clonotype was seen at least ten times. The genes are TRBV4-1 and TRBJ1-5; TRBD1 aligns across 9 bases. J lost 4 bases, V lost 2 bases, and 6 bases had no gene match. Per the germline V gene, CDR1 is MGHRA and CDR2 is YSYEKL. The CDR3 totals 16 residues. CDR3 residues: CASSQSHRGLNQPQHF. CDR3 in DNA: TGCGCCAGCAGCCAATCTCACAGGGGGCTTAATCAGCCCCAGCATTTT.

The rearrangement joins TRBV20-1 to TRBJ1-2; D is undetermined. CDR1 DFQATT and CDR2 SNEGSKA come from the germline V gene (reference sequence). V shed 0 bases and J shed 4 bases, with 6 bases lying between them. This CDR3 is built from 12 residues. The CDR3, as DNA: TGCAGTGCTAGAGACCCGGTCTATGGCTACACCTTC. It specifies CSARDPVYGYTF.

This clonotype has more than one count but fewer than ten. The CDR3, as DNA: TGCAGTGCTAGATCCAATCGGCAGCTTAATGAGCAGTTCTTC. It codes for CSARSNRQLNEQFF. The V and J genes are TRBV20-1 and TRBJ2-1; D not certain. Germline CDR1 is DFQATT and CDR2 is SNEGSKA (reference sequence). The V end lost 2 bases, the J end lost 7 bases, and 15 bases lay between the germline ends. The length of the CDR3 is 14 residues.